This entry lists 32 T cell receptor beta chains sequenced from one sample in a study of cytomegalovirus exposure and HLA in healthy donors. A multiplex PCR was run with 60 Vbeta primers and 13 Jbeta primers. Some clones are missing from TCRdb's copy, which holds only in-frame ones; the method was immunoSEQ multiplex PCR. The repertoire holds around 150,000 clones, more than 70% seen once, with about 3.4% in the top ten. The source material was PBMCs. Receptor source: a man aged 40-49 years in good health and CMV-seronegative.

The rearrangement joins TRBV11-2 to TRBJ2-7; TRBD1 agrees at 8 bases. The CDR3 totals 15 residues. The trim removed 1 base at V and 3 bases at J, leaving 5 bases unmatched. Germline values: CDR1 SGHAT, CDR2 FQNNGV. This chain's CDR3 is CASSLVGTGVYEQYF. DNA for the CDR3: TGTGCCAGCAGCTTAGTGGGGACAGGTGTCTACGAGCAGTACTTC.

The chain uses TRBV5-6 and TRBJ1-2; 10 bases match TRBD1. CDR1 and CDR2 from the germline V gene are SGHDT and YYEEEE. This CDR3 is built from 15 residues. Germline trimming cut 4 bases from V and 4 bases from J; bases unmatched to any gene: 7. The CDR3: CASSIDRGRTYGYTF. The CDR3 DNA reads TGTGCCAGCAGCATAGACAGGGGGCGCACCTATGGCTACACCTTC.

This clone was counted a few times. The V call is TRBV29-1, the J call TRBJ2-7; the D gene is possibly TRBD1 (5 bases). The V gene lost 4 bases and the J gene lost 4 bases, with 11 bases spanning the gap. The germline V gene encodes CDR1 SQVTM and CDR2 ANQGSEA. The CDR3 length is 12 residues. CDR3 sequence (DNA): TGCAGCGTTGGTATCAGGGATTACGAGCAGTACTTC. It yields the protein CSVGIRDYEQYF.

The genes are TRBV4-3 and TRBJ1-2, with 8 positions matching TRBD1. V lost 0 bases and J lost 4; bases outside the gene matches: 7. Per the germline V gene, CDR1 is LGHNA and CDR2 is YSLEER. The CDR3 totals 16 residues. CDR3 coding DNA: TGCGCCAGCAGCCAAGACTCCCTCACAGGGGGCTATGGCTACACCTTC. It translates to CASSQDSLTGGYGYTF.

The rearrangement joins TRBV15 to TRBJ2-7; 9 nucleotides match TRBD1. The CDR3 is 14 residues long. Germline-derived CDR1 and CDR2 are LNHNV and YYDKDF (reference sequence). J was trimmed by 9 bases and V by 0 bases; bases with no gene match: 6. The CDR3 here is CATSRDRTGAAQYF. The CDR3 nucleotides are TGTGCCACCAGCAGAGACAGGACAGGGGCAGCGCAGTACTTC.

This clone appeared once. The CDR3 here is CASRAGNSAGELFF. DNA of the CDR3: TGTGCCAGCAGAGCAGGAAATTCCGCCGGGGAGCTGTTTTTT. V gene TRBV6-4 combines with J gene TRBJ2-2; no clear D. Per the germline V gene, CDR1 is MRHNA and CDR2 is SNTAGT. This CDR3 comprises 14 residues. V was shortened by 6 bases and J by 6 bases, with 14 bases between the two germline ends.

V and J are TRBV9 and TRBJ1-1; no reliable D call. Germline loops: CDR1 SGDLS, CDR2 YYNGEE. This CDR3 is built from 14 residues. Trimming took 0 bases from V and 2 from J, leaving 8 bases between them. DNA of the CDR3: TGTGCCAGCAGCGTAGGAGGGCGTAACACTGAAGCTTTCTTT. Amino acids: CASSVGGRNTEAFF.

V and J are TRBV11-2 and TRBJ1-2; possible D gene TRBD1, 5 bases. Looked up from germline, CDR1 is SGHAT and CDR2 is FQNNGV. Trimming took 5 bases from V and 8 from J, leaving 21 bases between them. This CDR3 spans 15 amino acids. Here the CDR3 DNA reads TGTGCCAGCAGCCCCCACGTGACGGGGGAACGCGGCTACACCTTC. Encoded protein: CASSPHVTGERGYTF.

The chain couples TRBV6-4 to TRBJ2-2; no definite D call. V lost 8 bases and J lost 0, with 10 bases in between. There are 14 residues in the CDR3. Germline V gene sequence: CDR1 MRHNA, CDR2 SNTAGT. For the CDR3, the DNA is TGTGCCAGCCAGGAAAGCCCGAACACCGGGGAGCTGTTTTTT. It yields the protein CASQESPNTGELFF.

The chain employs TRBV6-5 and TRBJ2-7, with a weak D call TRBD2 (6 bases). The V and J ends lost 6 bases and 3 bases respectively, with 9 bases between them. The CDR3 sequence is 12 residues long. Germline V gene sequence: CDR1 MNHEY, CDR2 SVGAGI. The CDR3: CASSPGGYEQYF. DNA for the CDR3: TGTGCCAGCAGCCCCGGGGGCTACGAGCAGTACTTC.

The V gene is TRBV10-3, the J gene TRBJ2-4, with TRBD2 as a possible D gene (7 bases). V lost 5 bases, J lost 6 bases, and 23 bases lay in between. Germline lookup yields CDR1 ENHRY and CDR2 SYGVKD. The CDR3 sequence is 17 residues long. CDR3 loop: CAISPSTSRGLINIQYF. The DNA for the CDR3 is TGTGCCATCAGTCCCTCCACTAGCAGGGGACTAATAAACATTCAGTACTTC.

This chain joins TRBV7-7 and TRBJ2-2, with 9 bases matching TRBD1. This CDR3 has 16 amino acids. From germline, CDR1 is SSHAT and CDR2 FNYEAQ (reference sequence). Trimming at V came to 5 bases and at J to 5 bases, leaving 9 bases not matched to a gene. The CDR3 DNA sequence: TGTGCCAGCAGCGCCCATTGGGACAGGGAGACCGGGGAGCTGTTTTTT. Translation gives CASSAHWDRETGELFF.

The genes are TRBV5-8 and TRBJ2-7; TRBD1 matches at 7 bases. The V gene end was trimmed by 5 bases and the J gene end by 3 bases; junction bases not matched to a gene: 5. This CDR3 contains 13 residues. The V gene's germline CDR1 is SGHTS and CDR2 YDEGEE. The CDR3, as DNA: TGTGCCAGCAGGGGACAGACCAACTACGAGCAGTACTTC. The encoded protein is CASRGQTNYEQYF.

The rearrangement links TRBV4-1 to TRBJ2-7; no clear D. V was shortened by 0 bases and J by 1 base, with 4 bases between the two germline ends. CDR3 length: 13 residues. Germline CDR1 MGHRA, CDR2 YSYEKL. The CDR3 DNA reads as TGCGCCAGCAGCCAAGAGTCATCCTACGAGCAGTACTTC. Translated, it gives CASSQESSYEQYF.

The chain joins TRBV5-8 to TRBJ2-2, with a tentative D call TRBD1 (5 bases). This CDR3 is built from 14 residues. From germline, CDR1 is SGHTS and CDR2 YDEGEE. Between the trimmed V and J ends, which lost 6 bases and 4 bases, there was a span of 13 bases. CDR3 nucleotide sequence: TGTGCCAGCACCCGACAGATGGCCACCGGGGAGCTGTTTTTT. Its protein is CASTRQMATGELFF.

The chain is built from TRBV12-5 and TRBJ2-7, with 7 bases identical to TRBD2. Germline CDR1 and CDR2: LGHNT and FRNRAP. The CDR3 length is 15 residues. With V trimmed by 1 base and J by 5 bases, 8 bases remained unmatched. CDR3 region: CASGLEPTSIDEQYF. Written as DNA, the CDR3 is TGTGCTAGTGGTTTGGAACCGACTAGCATCGACGAGCAGTACTTC.

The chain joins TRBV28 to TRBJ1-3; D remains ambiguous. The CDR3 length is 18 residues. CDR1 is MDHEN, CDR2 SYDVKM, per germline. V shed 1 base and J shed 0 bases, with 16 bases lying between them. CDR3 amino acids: CASSLSGESAYSGNTIYF. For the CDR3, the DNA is TGTGCCAGCAGTTTATCCGGAGAGAGCGCTTACTCTGGAAACACCATATATTTT.

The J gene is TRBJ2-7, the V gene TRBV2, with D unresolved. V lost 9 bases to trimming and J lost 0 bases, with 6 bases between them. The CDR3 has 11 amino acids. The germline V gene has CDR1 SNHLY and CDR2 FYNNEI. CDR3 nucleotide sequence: TGTGCCAGTAGGAGCTCCTACGAGCAGTACTTC. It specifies CASRSSYEQYF.

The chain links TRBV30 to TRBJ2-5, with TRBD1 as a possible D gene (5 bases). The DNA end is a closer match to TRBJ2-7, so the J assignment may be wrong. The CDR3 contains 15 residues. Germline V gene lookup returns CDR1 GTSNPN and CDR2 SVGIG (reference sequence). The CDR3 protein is CAWSVLGQGSYEQYF. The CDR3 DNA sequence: TGTGCCTGGAGTGTACTTGGGCAGGGATCCTACGAGCAGTACTTC.

CDR3 protein: CASSFGRQGIYGYTF. In DNA form, the CDR3 reads TGTGCCAGCAGCTTTGGGCGGCAGGGGATCTATGGCTACACCTTC. The chain is built from TRBV5-4 and TRBJ1-2, with a possible D match to TRBD1 (6 bases). CDR3 length: 15 amino acids. The V end lost 2 bases, the J end lost 4 bases, and 15 bases lay between the germline ends. Germline lookup yields CDR1 SGHNT and CDR2 YYREEE (reference sequence). The entire variable domain, with the rest obtained from reference TRBV5-4 and TRBJ1-2, is as follows: ETGVTQSPTHLIKTRGQQVTLRCSSQSGHNTVSWYQQALGQGPQFIFQYYREEENGRGNFPPRFSGLQFPNYSSELNVNALELDDSALYLCASSFGRQGIYGYTFGSGTRLTVV.

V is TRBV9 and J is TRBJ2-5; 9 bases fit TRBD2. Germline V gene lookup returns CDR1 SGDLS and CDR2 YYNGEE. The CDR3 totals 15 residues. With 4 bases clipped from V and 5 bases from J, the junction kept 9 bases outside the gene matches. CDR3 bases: TGTGCCAGCAGCCCCCTTGCGGGGGGGCCGGAGACCCAGTACTTC. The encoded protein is CASSPLAGGPETQYF.

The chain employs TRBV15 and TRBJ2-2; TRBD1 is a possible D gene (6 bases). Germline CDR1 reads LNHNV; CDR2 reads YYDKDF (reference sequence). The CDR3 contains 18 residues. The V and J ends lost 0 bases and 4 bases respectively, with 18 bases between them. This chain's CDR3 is CATSRDHSYVGGTGELFF. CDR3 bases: TGTGCCACCAGCAGAGATCACTCTTACGTAGGGGGCACCGGGGAGCTGTTTTTT.

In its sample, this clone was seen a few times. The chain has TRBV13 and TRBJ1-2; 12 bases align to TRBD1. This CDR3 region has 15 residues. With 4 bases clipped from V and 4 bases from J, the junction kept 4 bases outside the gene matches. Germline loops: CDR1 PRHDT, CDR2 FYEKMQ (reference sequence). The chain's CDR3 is CASSYGTGGVYGYTF. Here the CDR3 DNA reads TGTGCCAGCAGCTACGGGACAGGGGGCGTCTATGGCTACACCTTC.

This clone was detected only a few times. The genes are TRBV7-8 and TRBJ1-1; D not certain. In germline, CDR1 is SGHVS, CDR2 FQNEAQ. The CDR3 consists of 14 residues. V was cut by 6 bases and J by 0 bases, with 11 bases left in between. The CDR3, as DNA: TGTGCCAGCAGGAAAGACAAAATGAACACTGAAGCTTTCTTT. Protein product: CASRKDKMNTEAFF.

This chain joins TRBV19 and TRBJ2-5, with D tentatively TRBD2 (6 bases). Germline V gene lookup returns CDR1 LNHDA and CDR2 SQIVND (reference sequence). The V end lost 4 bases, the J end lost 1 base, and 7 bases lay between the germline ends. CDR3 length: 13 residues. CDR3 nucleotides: TGTGCCAGTAGTAGGGACTCCCAAGAGACCCAGTACTTC. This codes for CASSRDSQETQYF.

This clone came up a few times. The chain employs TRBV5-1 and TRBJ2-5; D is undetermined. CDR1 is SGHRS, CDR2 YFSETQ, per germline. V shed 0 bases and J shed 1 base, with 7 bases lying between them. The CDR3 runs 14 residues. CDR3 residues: CASSLAGSQETQYF. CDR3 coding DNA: TGCGCCAGCAGCTTGGCCGGGTCCCAAGAGACCCAGTACTTC.

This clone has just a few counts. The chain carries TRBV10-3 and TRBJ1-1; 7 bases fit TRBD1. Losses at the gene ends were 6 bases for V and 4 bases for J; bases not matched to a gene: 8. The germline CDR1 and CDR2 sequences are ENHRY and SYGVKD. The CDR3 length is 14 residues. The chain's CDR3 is CAIRDRVVGTEAFF. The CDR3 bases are TGTGCCATCAGAGACAGGGTCGTAGGCACTGAAGCTTTCTTT.

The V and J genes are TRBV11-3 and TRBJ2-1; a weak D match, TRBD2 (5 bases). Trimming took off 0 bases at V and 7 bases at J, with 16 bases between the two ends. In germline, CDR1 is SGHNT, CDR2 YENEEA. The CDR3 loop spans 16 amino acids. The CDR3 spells CASSLEEGGSVNEQFF. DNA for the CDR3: TGTGCCAGCAGCTTAGAAGAGGGCGGGTCGGTAAATGAGCAGTTCTTC.

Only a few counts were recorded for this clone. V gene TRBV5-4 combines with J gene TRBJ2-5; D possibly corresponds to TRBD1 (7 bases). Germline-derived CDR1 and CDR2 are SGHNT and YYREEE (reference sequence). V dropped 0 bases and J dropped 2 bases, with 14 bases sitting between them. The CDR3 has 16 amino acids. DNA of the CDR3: TGTGCCAGCAGCTTGGCCGGCAGGGGGGAACAAGAGACCCAGTACTTC. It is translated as CASSLAGRGEQETQYF.

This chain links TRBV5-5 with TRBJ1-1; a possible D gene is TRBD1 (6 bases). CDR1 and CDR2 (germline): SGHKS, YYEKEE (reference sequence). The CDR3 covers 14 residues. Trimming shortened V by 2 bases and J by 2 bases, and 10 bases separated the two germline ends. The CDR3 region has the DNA TGTGCCAGCAGCTTCGGGACACTTAACACTGAAGCTTTCTTT. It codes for CASSFGTLNTEAFF.

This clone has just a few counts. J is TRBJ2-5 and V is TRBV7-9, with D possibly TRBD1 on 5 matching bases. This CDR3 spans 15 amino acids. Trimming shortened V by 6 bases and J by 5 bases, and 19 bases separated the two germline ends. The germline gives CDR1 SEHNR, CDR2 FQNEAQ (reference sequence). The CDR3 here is CASRSAGPPSETQYF. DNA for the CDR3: TGTGCCAGCAGATCAGCAGGGCCTCCCTCGGAGACCCAGTACTTC. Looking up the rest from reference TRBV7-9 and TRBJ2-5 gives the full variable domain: DTGVSQNPRHKITKRGQNVTFRCDPISEHNRLYWYRQTLGQGPEFLTYFQNEAQLEKSRLLSDRFSAERPKGSFSTLEIQRTEQGDSAMYLCASRSAGPPSETQYFGPGTRLLVL.

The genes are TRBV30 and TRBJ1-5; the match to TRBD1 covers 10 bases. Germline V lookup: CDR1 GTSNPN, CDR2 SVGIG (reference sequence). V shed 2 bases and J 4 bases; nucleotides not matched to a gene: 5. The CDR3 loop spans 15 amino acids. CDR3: CAWSYGTGVNQPQHF. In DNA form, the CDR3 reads TGTGCCTGGAGTTACGGGACAGGGGTGAATCAGCCCCAGCATTTT.